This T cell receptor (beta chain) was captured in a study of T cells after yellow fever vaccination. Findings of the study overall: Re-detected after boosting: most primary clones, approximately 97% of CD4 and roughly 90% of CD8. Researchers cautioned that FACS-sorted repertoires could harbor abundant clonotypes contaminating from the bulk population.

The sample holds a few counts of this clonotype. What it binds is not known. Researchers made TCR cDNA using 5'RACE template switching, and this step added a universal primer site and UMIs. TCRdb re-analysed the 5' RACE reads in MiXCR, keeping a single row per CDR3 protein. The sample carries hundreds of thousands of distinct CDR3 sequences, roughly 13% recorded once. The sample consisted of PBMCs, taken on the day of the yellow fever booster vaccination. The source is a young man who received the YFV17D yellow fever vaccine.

The CDR3 region has the DNA TGCGCCAGCAGCCCGGACCAGGGGAAGTACACCTTC. Encoded protein: CASSPDQGKYTF. The chain has TRBV5-1 and TRBJ1-2; a weak D match, TRBD1 (6 bases). From germline, CDR1 is SGHRS and CDR2 YFSETQ. The CDR3 length is 12 residues. V shed 4 bases and J shed 11 bases, with 15 bases lying between them.